This T cell receptor (beta chain) stems from a study of blood T cell repertoires in COVID-19. This CDR3 contains 14 residues. Trimming cost V 2 bases and J 7 bases, with 15 bases left between them. Germline V lookup: CDR1 WSHSY, CDR2 SAAADI. Measured with immunoSEQ multiplex PCR; TCRdb has only the in-frame clones, and not every one. The sample gives about 210,000 clones, 92% of which show up once; around 1.2% is in the top ten. The receptor comes from a man aged 25-45 years with acute or convalescent COVID-19. This chain links TRBV10-2 with TRBJ2-7, with D possibly being TRBD2 (5 bases). Material for sequencing was peripheral blood. The CDR3 spells CASSERPTTGEQYF. The CDR3 coding sequence is TGCGCCAGCAGTGAGCGGCCGACGACGGGGGAGCAGTACTTC.